This TCR beta chain was recovered during a study of CD8+ T cells in alopecia areata. The study's findings and limits: Sequencing of scalp tissue also captures the resident alphabeta T cells of normal skin. While tofacitinib was given, many expanded lesional clones persisted in scalp and blood.

Treatment given: oral pan-JAK inhibitor, 5-10 mg twice daily. Sorting of CD4+ and CD8+ T cells was performed on PBMCs. On this clone: Its antigen is undetermined.

As the sequencing template, cDNA was produced by extracting RNA and reverse transcribing it. The data were produced by immunoSEQ multiplex PCR, yet TCRdb's version contains in-frame clones alone and is incomplete. The sample consists of about 160,000 clones, roughly 60% of them appearing once. Sample: CD4+ T cells sorted from blood, taken at week 24, from a patient treated with tofacitinib. The receptor's source is a human donor with alopecia areata.

This CDR3 is CASGLAGGYEQYF. CDR3 bases: TGTGCCAGCGGACTAGCGGGGGGCTACGAGCAGTACTTC. This rearrangement joins TRBV2 to TRBJ2-7; 14 bases are shared with TRBD2. This CDR3 is built from 13 residues. Germline CDR1 and CDR2: SNHLY and FYNNEI. The V and J ends lost 8 bases and 3 bases, in that order; junction bases with no gene match: 0.